This T cell receptor (beta chain) stems from a study of cytomegalovirus exposure and HLA in healthy donors. 60 Vbeta and 13 Jbeta primers were used in PCR. Using immunoSEQ multiplex PCR, the repertoire was profiled, and TCRdb retains in-frame clones only, with some absent. Seen here are 40,000 to 45,000 clones, 60% to 85% observed once, and the top ten hold approximately 1.5%. Germline V gene data show CDR1 as LGHNA and CDR2 as YNFKEQ. With 1 base clipped from V and 5 bases from J, the junction kept 0 bases outside the gene matches. The CDR3 is 14 residues long. The clonotype was recovered from a man aged 25 to 45 in good health and CMV-seronegative. What was sequenced was PBMCs. This chain joins TRBV4-2 and TRBJ2-5; TRBD2 agrees at 11 bases. DNA of the CDR3: TGTGCCAGCAGCCAAGCTAGCGGGGGGGAGACCCAGTACTTC. As protein: CASSQASGGETQYF.